Reported below is one T cell receptor beta chain. These data come from a study of blood T cell repertoires in COVID-19. The wider study: Samples came from the United States, Italy and Spain, spanning acute and convalescent COVID-19.

Germline CDR1 is SGHRS and CDR2 is YFSETQ. The CDR3 consists of 13 residues. V was cut by 3 bases and J by 3 bases, with 7 bases left in between. The repertoire was sequenced with immunoSEQ multiplex PCR; TCRdb's copy has only in-frame clones and lacks some. The sample has hundreds of thousands of clones, 85% to 90% seen once; the top ten hold 3% to 4%. Participants were aged roughly 18 to 90 years from about two dozen US areas. In assigning cohorts, the study relied on participant-reported clinical history. The clonotype originates from a woman under 40 with acute COVID-19. The chain joins TRBV5-1 to TRBJ1-5; no firm D call. The sequenced sample was PBMCs or T cells enriched from blood (not recorded which). The CDR3 here is CASSSGTNQPQHF. CDR3 nucleotides: TGCGCCAGCAGCTCGGGAACCAATCAGCCCCAGCATTTT. The complete variable domain, with remaining parts taken from reference TRBV5-1 and TRBJ1-5, reads KAGVTQTPRYLIKTRGQQVTLSCSPISGHRSVSWYQQTPGQGLQFLFEYFSETQRNKGNFPGRFSGRQFSNSRSEMNVSTLELGDSALYLCASSSGTNQPQHFGDGTRLSIL.